This TCR beta chain was observed in a study of T cells in Graves' hyperthyroidism and ophthalmopathy. Looking at the study overall: Pretreatment peripheral blood was obtained at initial diagnosis.

The sample holds many counts of this clonotype. The V and J ends lost 1 base and 5 bases, in that order; junction bases with no gene match: 1. The CDR3 covers 13 residues. The germline CDR1 and CDR2 sequences are SGHTA and FQGNSA. Regions amplified from RNA transcripts were the TCR beta CDR3 regions. The TCR CDR3 first-round RT-PCR relied on the HTBI primer set. Each CDR3 protein is one row after TCRdb ran MiXCR on the multiplex PCR reads. This sample yields about 260,000 distinct CDR3 sequences, of which 15% to 20% are seen a single time; about 29% belongs to the top ten. This sequence originates from a woman under 30 with Graves' ophthalmopathy. V is TRBV7-2 and J is TRBJ2-5; 7 bases map to TRBD2. Specimen: blood. CDR3 protein: CASSLELAETQYF. In DNA, the CDR3 is TGTGCCAGCAGCTTAGAACTAGCGGAGACCCAGTACTTC.